These 2 T cell receptor beta chains were all obtained from the same sample, sequenced in a study of patients and donors after allogeneic stem cell transplantation. TCRdb ran MiXCR on the RT-PCR reads and lists one entry per CDR3 protein. The sample includes approximately 160,000 distinct CDR3 sequences, roughly 31% of them seen just once. The specimen sequenced was blood, either unsorted or a sorted T cell fraction (not recorded which). The receptors stem from a human donor who was either an allogeneic HSCT recipient or a stem cell or donor lymphocyte infusion donor (not recorded which). It is not recorded whose cells these are; they may come from a transplant donor.

This rearrangement joins TRBV5-1 to TRBJ2-3; D may be TRBD1 or TRBD2 (7 bases each). This CDR3 has 15 amino acids. The V gene's germline CDR1 is SGHRS and CDR2 YFSETQ. Trimming took off 4 bases at V and 5 bases at J, with 17 bases between the two ends. CDR3 loop: CASSRQGGPGDTQYF. CDR3 nucleotide sequence: TGCGCCAGCAGCCGACAGGGAGGGCCGGGAGATACGCAGTATTTT. The whole variable domain, filled in from reference TRBV5-1 and TRBJ2-3, reads KAGVTQTPRYLIKTRGQQVTLSCSPISGHRSVSWYQQTPGQGLQFLFEYFSETQRNKGNFPGRFSGRQFSNSRSEMNVSTLELGDSALYLCASSRQGGPGDTQYFGPGTRLTVL.

This clonotype was found a few times. The rearrangement joins TRBV3-1 to TRBJ1-5; maybe TRBD1 (5 bases). This CDR3 comprises 17 residues. With 0 bases removed from V and 4 bases from J, the gap between germline ends came to 16 bases. Germline lookup yields CDR1 LGHDT and CDR2 YNNKEL (reference sequence). CDR3 loop: CASSQDPAQGWNQPQHF. Written as DNA, the CDR3 is TGTGCCAGCAGCCAAGACCCTGCGCAGGGCTGGAATCAGCCCCAGCATTTT.